This is a list of T cell receptor beta chains from one sample in a study of T-cell reconstitution after alpha-beta-depleted transplantation in children. TCRdb reanalysed the PCR reads using MiXCR and keeps one entry per CDR3 protein. The data show about 250,000 distinct CDR3 sequences, with roughly a quarter seen just once and about 5% held by the top ten. The sequencing used PBMCs, mostly from graft donor cells, collected 360 days after TCRalphabeta/CD19-depleted stem cell transplant. These receptors were obtained from a female patient aged 2 to 10 who had a stem cell transplant for congenital amegakaryocytic thrombocytopenia, so the T cells may come from the graft donor. Each CDR3 is given with its conserved first and last residue. D genes are given only for firm matches. A clone size is listed for some rows: how often the clone was seen (once, few, many), or a class if it is expanded.

>TRBD2|few|TRBV5-1|TRBJ2-1
CASSLVAGDKYNEQFF
TGCGCCAGCAGCTTGGTCGCGGGAGATAAATACAATGAGCAGTTCTTC
>NA|NA|TRBV12-3/TRBV12-4|TRBJ2-3
CASSFLVEGTDTQYF
TGTGCCAGCAGTTTCCTAGTCGAGGGCACAGATACGCAGTATTTT
>TRBD1|few|TRBV18|TRBJ2-1
CASSSVQGGRRVLYNEQFF
TGTGCCAGCTCATCTGTACAGGGGGGCCGGAGAGTCTTGTACAATGAGCAGTTCTTC
>NA|few|TRBV21-1|TRBJ1-4
CASSLPQEAPDEKLFF
TGTGCCAGCAGCCTCCCTCAGGAGGCCCCGGATGAAAAACTGTTTTTT
>TRBD1|few|TRBV20-1|TRBJ2-1
CSARRDRGHEQFF
TGCAGTGCTAGGAGGGACAGGGGACATGAGCAGTTCTTC
>NA|NA|TRBV5-1|TRBJ1-1
CASMTGVNTEAFF
TGCGCCAGCATGACAGGAGTGAACACTGAAGCTTTCTTT
>NA|many|TRBV20-1|TRBJ2-7
CSAYHSGDYEQYF
TGCAGTGCCTACCACTCTGGAGACTACGAGCAGTACTTC
>NA|few|TRBV10-3|TRBJ2-2
CAISLDLWPRLNTGELFF
TGTGCCATCAGCCTAGACCTTTGGCCTAGATTGAACACCGGGGAGCTGTTTTTT
>NA|NA|TRBV11-2|TRBJ2-5
CASSLDPGGRTQYF
TGTGCCAGCAGCTTAGATCCCGGAGGAAGGACCCAGTACTTC
>TRBD2|NA|TRBV29-1|TRBJ2-3
CSVEFTRGGTDTQYF
TGCAGCGTTGAATTCACGCGGGGGGGCACAGATACGCAGTATTTT
>TRBD1|few|TRBV29-1|TRBJ2-1
CSANRGGIYNEQFF
TGCAGCGCCAACAGGGGTGGGATATACAATGAGCAGTTCTTC
>NA|NA|TRBV4-1|TRBJ2-7
CASSHLALYSYEQYF
TGCGCCAGCAGCCACCTAGCGCTATACTCCTACGAGCAGTACTTC
>NA|few|TRBV5-1|TRBJ1-6
CASSSPGPLHF
TGCGCCAGCAGCTCCCCGGGACCCCTCCACTTT
>NA|NA|TRBV5-8|TRBJ1-1
CASSMTDNTEAFF
TGTGCCAGCAGCATGACAGACAACACTGAAGCTTTCTTT
>TRBD2|NA|TRBV5-1|TRBJ2-3
CASSGRTSTMYTDTQYF
TGCGCCAGCAGCGGGAGGACTAGCACTATGTACACAGATACGCAGTATTTT
>NA|few|TRBV4-1|TRBJ2-4
CASSQDPAERGLGDIQYF
TGCGCCAGCAGCCAAGACCCGGCAGAAAGGGGGTTAGGTGACATTCAGTACTTC
>TRBD1|NA|TRBV18|TRBJ1-4
CASSPPGTDNEKLFF
TGTGCCAGCTCACCACCCGGGACAGATAATGAAAAACTGTTTTTT
>NA|few|TRBV12-3/TRBV12-4|TRBJ2-3
CASSFRGTADTQYF
TGTGCCAGCAGTTTCCGCGGGACAGCAGATACGCAGTATTTT
>TRBD2|NA|TRBV12-3/TRBV12-4|TRBJ2-5
CASTPGGETQYF
TGTGCCAGCACCCCGGGAGGGGAGACCCAGTACTTC
>TRBD1|few|TRBV5-1|TRBJ2-1
CASSLVPGGSEQFF
TGCGCCAGCAGCTTGGTGCCAGGGGGCAGTGAGCAGTTCTTC
>TRBD2|once|TRBV23-1|TRBJ2-1
CASSQLLSGRDIYNEQFF
TGCGCCAGCAGTCAACTCCTCTCAGGGAGGGATATCTACAATGAGCAGTTCTTC
>NA|few|TRBV5-1|TRBJ1-5
CASSSGVSNQPQHF
TGCGCCAGCAGTTCGGGCGTCAGCAATCAGCCCCAGCATTTT